This passage covers 19 T cell receptor beta chains from one sample sequenced in a study of cytomegalovirus exposure and HLA in healthy donors. Clones were read by immunoSEQ multiplex PCR, and TCRdb kept only the in-frame ones, dropping some. The data contain 60,000 to 90,000 clones, approximately 94% of them singletons. Sequenced input: PBMCs. The receptor source for this set is a woman aged 18-35 years in good health and CMV-seronegative.

The genes are TRBV4-1 and TRBJ2-1; D is unresolved. CDR1 and CDR2 from the germline V gene are MGHRA and YSYEKL. V lost 6 bases and J lost 2, with 11 bases in between. The CDR3 is made up of 14 amino acids. The CDR3: CASSLTSTYNEQFF. DNA for the CDR3: TGCGCCAGCAGTCTGACAAGTACCTACAATGAGCAGTTCTTC.

This chain uses TRBV5-1 with TRBJ2-3, with 11 positions matching TRBD1. The CDR3 totals 16 residues. After removal of 4 bases from V and 2 bases from J, the junction contained 6 bases not matched to a gene. Germline V gene sequence: CDR1 SGHRS, CDR2 YFSETQ. This chain's CDR3 is CASSGTGGLVTDTQYF. The CDR3 DNA reads as TGCGCCAGCAGCGGGACAGGGGGTTTAGTCACAGATACGCAGTATTTT.

CDR3: CATGPPGELFF. In nucleotides, the CDR3 is TGTGCCACAGGGCCCCCCGGGGAGCTGTTTTTT. The V gene is TRBV28, the J gene TRBJ2-2; perhaps TRBD1 as D (5 bases). V lost 10 bases to trimming and J lost 6 bases, with 9 bases between them. This CDR3 is built from 11 residues. The germline CDR1 and CDR2 sequences are MDHEN and SYDVKM. The full variable domain, with the rest looked up from reference TRBV28 and TRBJ2-2, is DVKVTQSSRYLVKRTGEKVFLECVQDMDHENMFWYRQDPGLGLRLIYFSYDVKMKEKGDIPEGYSVSREKKERFSLILESASTNQTSMYLCATGPPGELFFGEGSRLTVL.

The rearrangement joins TRBV6-6 to TRBJ2-3, with 8 bases aligning to TRBD2. J was trimmed by 1 base and V by 6 bases; bases with no gene match: 3. The CDR3 loop spans 14 amino acids. CDR1 is MNHNY and CDR2 is SVGAGI in the germline V gene (reference sequence). CDR3 sequence (DNA): TGTGCCAGCAGCCGGGGGGGCGGCACAGATACGCAGTATTTT. Residues: CASSRGGGTDTQYF.

The V gene is TRBV7-8, the J gene TRBJ1-5; maybe TRBD1 (6 bases). Trimming removed 5 bases at V and 4 bases at J, with 15 bases between. The CDR3 length is 15 residues. The V gene's germline CDR1 is SGHVS and CDR2 FQNEAQ. CDR3 sequence reads: CASSQLTGGNQPQHF. The CDR3 DNA sequence: TGTGCCAGCAGCCAACTGACAGGCGGGAATCAGCCCCAGCATTTT.

The chain employs TRBV5-4 and TRBJ1-4, with no clear D. The CDR3 is made up of 16 amino acids. V shed 3 bases and J shed 8 bases, with 20 bases lying between them. Germline V gene sequence: CDR1 SGHNT, CDR2 YYREEE (reference sequence). The CDR3 bases are TGTGCCAGCAGCTCCACTTACGGCACCGGGGAAGAAAAACTGTTTTTT. It codes for CASSSTYGTGEEKLFF.

V usage is TRBV7-8 and J usage is TRBJ1-5, with 7 bases aligning to TRBD1. This CDR3 spans 17 amino acids. The J segment lost 0 bases and the V segment lost 0 bases, leaving 5 bases of the junction unmatched. The V gene's germline CDR1 is SGHVS and CDR2 FQNEAQ. CDR3 residues: CASSLAGGQYSNQPQHF. In DNA form, the CDR3 reads TGTGCCAGCAGCTTAGCAGGGGGACAGTATAGCAATCAGCCCCAGCATTTT.

This clone has only one observation. The V call is TRBV6-5, the J call TRBJ1-5, with D unresolved. With 6 bases removed from V and 0 bases from J, the gap between germline ends came to 12 bases. The germline gives CDR1 MNHEY, CDR2 SVGAGI. This CDR3 has 15 amino acids. CDR3 in amino acids: CASSPTENSNQPQHF. The DNA of the CDR3 is TGTGCCAGCAGCCCGACGGAGAATAGCAATCAGCCCCAGCATTTT.

The CDR3 sequence: CASSLELNTEAFF. CDR3 DNA: TGTGCCAGCAGCTTAGAGCTGAACACTGAAGCTTTCTTT. The chain joins TRBV7-2 to TRBJ1-1; D call uncertain. CDR1 and CDR2 from the germline V gene are SGHTA and FQGNSA. Trimming removed 1 base from V and 0 bases from J, with 3 bases in between. CDR3 length: 13 residues.

The chain couples TRBV7-2 to TRBJ1-2; D call uncertain. The V and J ends lost 2 bases and 8 bases respectively, with 9 bases between them. This CDR3 comprises 12 residues. Germline V gene sequence: CDR1 SGHTA, CDR2 FQGNSA. The DNA of the CDR3 is TGTGCCAGCAGCTTAAGAGGGCTCGGCTACACCTTC. Its translation: CASSLRGLGYTF.

J is TRBJ2-3 and V is TRBV18, with a tentative D call TRBD2 (5 bases). CDR1 and CDR2 from the germline V gene are KGHSH and LQKENI. This CDR3 spans 14 amino acids. Trimming removed 3 bases at V and 4 bases at J, with 11 bases between. This CDR3 reads CASSPPVGADTQYF. The CDR3 DNA sequence: TGTGCCAGCTCACCCCCGGTCGGGGCAGATACGCAGTATTTT. Using reference TRBV18 and TRBJ2-3 for the parts outside the CDR3, the full variable domain is NAGVMQNPRHLVRRRGQEARLRCSPMKGHSHVYWYRQLPEEGLKFMVYLQKENIIDESGMPKERFSAEFPKEGPSILRIQQVVRGDSAAYFCASSPPVGADTQYFGPGTRLTVL.

V is TRBV4-3 and J is TRBJ1-2; no firm D call. Trimming stripped 6 bases from V and 6 bases from J, with 8 bases between. This CDR3 is 11 amino acids long. Germline CDR1 is LGHNA and CDR2 is YSLEER. This CDR3 is CASRGGNGYTF. For the CDR3, the DNA is TGCGCCAGCAGAGGCGGGAATGGCTACACCTTC.

The chain recombines TRBV7-9 with TRBJ2-1; TRBD2 might be the D (6 bases). Germline-derived CDR1 and CDR2 are SEHNR and FQNEAQ (reference sequence). Trimming shortened V by 5 bases and J by 9 bases, and 14 bases separated the two germline ends. The CDR3 totals 13 residues. The CDR3 here is CASSTALRGEQFF. The CDR3 DNA reads TGTGCCAGCAGCACCGCTTTGCGGGGTGAGCAGTTCTTC.

V usage is TRBV6-5 and J usage is TRBJ1-2, with 8 bases that match TRBD1. V trimming: 2 bases; J trimming: 7 bases; junction bases outside the gene matches: 6. The CDR3 runs to 14 residues. CDR1 and CDR2 from the germline V gene are MNHEY and SVGAGI. The CDR3 DNA reads TGTGCCAGCAGTTACGCGAAACAGGGGGGTGGCTACACCTTC. Its protein is CASSYAKQGGGYTF.

The chain uses TRBV7-9 and TRBJ2-1; D not resolved. The V gene lost 1 base and the J gene lost 11 bases, with 15 bases spanning the gap. This CDR3 region has 14 residues. The V gene's germline CDR1 is SEHNR and CDR2 FQNEAQ (reference sequence). CDR3: CASSLVVGDIQQFF. CDR3 nucleotides: TGTGCCAGCAGCTTAGTCGTAGGCGACATCCAGCAGTTCTTC.

The rearrangement links TRBV5-1 to TRBJ1-2; TRBD1 matches at 9 bases. The CDR3 totals 15 residues. J gave up 4 bases and V 1 base, and 5 bases lay outside the gene matches. CDR1 and CDR2 (germline): SGHRS, YFSETQ. The CDR3 is CASSLFPGQGYGYTF. The CDR3, as DNA: TGCGCCAGCAGCTTGTTCCCGGGACAGGGCTATGGCTACACCTTC.

The genes are TRBV14 and TRBJ1-1; D is uncertain. Germline V lookup: CDR1 SGHDN, CDR2 FVKESK. Trimming removed 4 bases at V and 5 bases at J, with 11 bases between. The CDR3 consists of 13 residues. The chain's CDR3 is CASSRGLLTEAFF. The DNA for the CDR3 is TGTGCCAGCAGCCGTGGACTGCTTACTGAAGCTTTCTTT.

The J gene is TRBJ2-2, the V gene TRBV18; 11 bases line up with TRBD1. With V trimmed by 2 bases and J by 6 bases, 2 bases remained unmatched. Germline-derived CDR1 and CDR2 are KGHSH and LQKENI. The length of the CDR3 is 15 residues. The CDR3 bases are TGTGCCAGCTCACCAAGGGACAGGGGGGCCGGGGAGCTGTTTTTT. It specifies CASSPRDRGAGELFF. Together with reference TRBV18 and TRBJ2-2, the CDR3 gives the full variable domain: NAGVMQNPRHLVRRRGQEARLRCSPMKGHSHVYWYRQLPEEGLKFMVYLQKENIIDESGMPKERFSAEFPKEGPSILRIQQVVRGDSAAYFCASSPRDRGAGELFFGEGSRLTVL.

The chain links TRBV19 to TRBJ1-2, with a weak D call TRBD1 (5 bases). CDR3 size: 15 residues. Germline-derived CDR1 and CDR2 are LNHDA and SQIVND (reference sequence). Trimming shortened V by 2 bases and J by 4 bases, and 14 bases separated the two germline ends. CDR3 coding DNA: TGTGCCAGTAGTATAATCTTCGACAGTAGCTATGGCTACACCTTC. This gives the protein CASSIIFDSSYGYTF.